This TCR beta chain was observed in a study of regulatory T cells in long-lasting Graves disease. The authors built TCR beta libraries using iRepertoire HTBI primers and Arm-PCR of CDR3 regions. TCRdb re-derived calls from the multiplex PCR reads in MiXCR, one entry per CDR3 protein. Of a few hundred thousand distinct CDR3 sequences in the sample, 20% were seen once. Time point meaning: newly diagnosed GD, antithyroid drugs for less than 3 months. The TCR library used RNA extracted from PBMCs. This clonotype showed up just a few times. V was shortened by 3 bases and J by 4 bases, with 12 bases between the two germline ends. The CDR3 has 14 amino acids. Germline lookup yields CDR1 MDHEN and CDR2 SYDVKM.

The receptor's source is a female donor with Graves disease. The material was peripheral blood mononuclear cells (PBMCs), obtained at new diagnosis, from a patient treated with antithyroid drugs. The rearrangement uses TRBV28 and TRBJ1-1; perhaps TRBD1 as D (5 bases). CDR3 sequence: CASSLWERGTEAFF. For the CDR3, the DNA is TGTGCCAGCAGTTTGTGGGAGAGGGGCACTGAAGCTTTCTTT.